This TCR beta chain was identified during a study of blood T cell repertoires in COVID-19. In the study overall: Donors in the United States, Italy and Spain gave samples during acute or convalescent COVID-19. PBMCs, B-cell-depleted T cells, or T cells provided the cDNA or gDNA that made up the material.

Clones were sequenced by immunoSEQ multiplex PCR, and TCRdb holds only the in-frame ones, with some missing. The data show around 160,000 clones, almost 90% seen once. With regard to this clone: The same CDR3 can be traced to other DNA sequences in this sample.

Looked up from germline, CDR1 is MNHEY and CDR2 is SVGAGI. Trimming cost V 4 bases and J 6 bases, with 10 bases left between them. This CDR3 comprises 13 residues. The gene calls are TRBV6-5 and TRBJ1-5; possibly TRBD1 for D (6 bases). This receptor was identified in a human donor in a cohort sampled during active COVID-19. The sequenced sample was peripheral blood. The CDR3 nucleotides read TGTGCCAGCAGTTCCAGGGGTGGTCAGCCCCAGCATTTT. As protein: CASSSRGGQPQHF.